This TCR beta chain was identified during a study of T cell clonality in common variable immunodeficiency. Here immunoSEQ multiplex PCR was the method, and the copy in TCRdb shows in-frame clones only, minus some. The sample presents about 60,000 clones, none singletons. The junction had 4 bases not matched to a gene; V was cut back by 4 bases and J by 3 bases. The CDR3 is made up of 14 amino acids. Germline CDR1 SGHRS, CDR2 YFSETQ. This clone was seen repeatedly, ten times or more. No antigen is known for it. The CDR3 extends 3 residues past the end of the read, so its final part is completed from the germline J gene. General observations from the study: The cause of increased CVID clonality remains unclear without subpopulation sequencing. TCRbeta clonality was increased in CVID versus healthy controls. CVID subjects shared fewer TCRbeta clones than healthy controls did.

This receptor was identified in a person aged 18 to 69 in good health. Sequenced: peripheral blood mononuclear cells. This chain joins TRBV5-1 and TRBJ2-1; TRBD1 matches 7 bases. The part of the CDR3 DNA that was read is TGCGCCAGCAGCCCCGGGACAGTCTACAATGAG. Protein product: CASSPGTVYNE. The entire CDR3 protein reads CASSPGTVYNEQFF.